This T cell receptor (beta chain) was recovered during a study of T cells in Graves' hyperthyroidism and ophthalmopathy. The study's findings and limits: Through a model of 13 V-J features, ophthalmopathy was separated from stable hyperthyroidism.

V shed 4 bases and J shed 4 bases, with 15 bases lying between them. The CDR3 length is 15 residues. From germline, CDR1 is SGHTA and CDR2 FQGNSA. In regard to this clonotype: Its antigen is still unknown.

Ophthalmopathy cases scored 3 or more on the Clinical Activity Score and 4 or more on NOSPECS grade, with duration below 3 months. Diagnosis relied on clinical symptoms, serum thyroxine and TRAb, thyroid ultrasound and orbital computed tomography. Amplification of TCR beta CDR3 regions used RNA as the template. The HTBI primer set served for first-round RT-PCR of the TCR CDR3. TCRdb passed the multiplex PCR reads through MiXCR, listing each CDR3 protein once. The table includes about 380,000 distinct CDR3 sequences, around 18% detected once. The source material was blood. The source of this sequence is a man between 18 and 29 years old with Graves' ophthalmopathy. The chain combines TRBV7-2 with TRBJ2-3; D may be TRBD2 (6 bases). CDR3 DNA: TGTGCCAGCAGCTCGACGGGCGGGGCCGCAGATACGCAGTATTTT. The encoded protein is CASSSTGGAADTQYF.